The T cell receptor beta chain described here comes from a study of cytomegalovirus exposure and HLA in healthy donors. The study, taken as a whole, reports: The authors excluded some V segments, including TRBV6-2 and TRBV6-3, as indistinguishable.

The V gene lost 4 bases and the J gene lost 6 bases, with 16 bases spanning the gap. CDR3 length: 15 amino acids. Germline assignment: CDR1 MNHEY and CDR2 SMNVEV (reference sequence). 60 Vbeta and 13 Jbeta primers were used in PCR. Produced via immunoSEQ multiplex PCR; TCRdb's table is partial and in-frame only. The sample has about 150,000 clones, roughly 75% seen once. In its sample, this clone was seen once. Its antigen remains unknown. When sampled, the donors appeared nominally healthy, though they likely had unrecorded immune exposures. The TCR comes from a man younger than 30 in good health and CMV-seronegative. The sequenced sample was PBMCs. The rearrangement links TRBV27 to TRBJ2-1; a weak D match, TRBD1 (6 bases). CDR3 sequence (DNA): TGTGCCAGCAGTTGGACAGCTGGGGCTCTCAATGAGCAGTTCTTC. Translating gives CASSWTAGALNEQFF.